These 29 T cell receptor beta chains were all obtained from the same sample, sequenced in a study of regulatory T cells in long-lasting Graves disease. The time point denotes: newly diagnosed GD, antithyroid drugs for less than 3 months. There was RNA extracted from PBMCs, and the TCR library was made from it. HTBI primers from iRepertoire and Arm-PCR of CDR3 regions yielded the TCR beta libraries. Using its own MiXCR run on the multiplex PCR reads, TCRdb lists one record per CDR3 protein. The table records 510,000 or so distinct CDR3 sequences, approximately 12% of them present only once. These data were also filed under a second study, of T cells in Graves' hyperthyroidism and ophthalmopathy.

The specimen was peripheral blood mononuclear cells (PBMCs), collected at new diagnosis, from a patient treated with antithyroid drugs. The source is a woman aged 25 to 39 with Graves disease.

The sample holds many counts of this clonotype. The gene calls are TRBV3-1 and TRBJ1-4, with TRBD1 as a possible D gene (5 bases). This CDR3 contains 14 residues. V was clipped by 6 bases and J by 8 bases, with 16 bases between them. Germline CDR1 reads LGHDT; CDR2 reads YNNKEL (reference sequence). This chain's CDR3 is CASRLSGGGEKLFF. In DNA form, the CDR3 reads TGTGCCAGCAGATTATCCGGGGGTGGCGAAAAACTGTTTTTT.

There are many counts of this clonotype. The chain joins TRBV5-5 to TRBJ1-1; D may be TRBD1 (6 bases). From germline, CDR1 is SGHKS and CDR2 YYEKEE (reference sequence). The CDR3 sequence is 13 residues long. With 4 bases removed from V and 8 bases from J, the gap between germline ends came to 15 bases. CDR3 loop: CASSGQGPIEAFF. The DNA of the CDR3 is TGTGCCAGCAGCGGGCAGGGGCCGATCGAAGCTTTCTTT.

This clonotype was counted ten times or more. The V gene is TRBV7-2, the J gene TRBJ1-1; D is unclear. The CDR3 sequence is 15 residues long. V was shortened by 4 bases and J by 1 base, with 13 bases between the two germline ends. In germline, CDR1 is SGHTA, CDR2 FQGNSA. CDR3 loop: CASSSYLRPNTEAFF. For the CDR3, the DNA is TGTGCCAGCAGCTCTTACCTCCGGCCGAACACTGAAGCTTTCTTT.

J is TRBJ2-1 and V is TRBV5-4; the match to TRBD2 covers 13 bases. Germline CDR1 SGHNT, CDR2 YYREEE (reference sequence). The CDR3 covers 15 residues. The V gene end was trimmed by 4 bases and the J gene end by 6 bases; junction bases not matched to a gene: 4. The DNA for the CDR3 is TGTGCCAGCAGCCCGGGACTAGCGGGACGCAATGAGCAGTTCTTC. Amino acids: CASSPGLAGRNEQFF. The whole variable domain, filled in from reference TRBV5-4 and TRBJ2-1, reads ETGVTQSPTHLIKTRGQQVTLRCSSQSGHNTVSWYQQALGQGPQFIFQYYREEENGRGNFPPRFSGLQFPNYSSELNVNALELDDSALYLCASSPGLAGRNEQFFGPGTRLTVL.

Concerning this clonotype: The final CDR3 position lacks the conserved phenylalanine or tryptophan, pointing to a likely read error. The DNA is left out, because the CDR3 cannot be placed on it with certainty; the CDR3 is given as TCRdb lists it. The chain carries TRBV2 and TRBJ2-5; the D call of TRBD2 is as the table states it, not checked on the DNA. The germline V gene has CDR1 SNHLY and CDR2 FYNNEI. The CDR3 spans 10 residues, counting both ends. CDR3 region: CASRGGLAAL.

The V gene is TRBV19, the J gene TRBJ2-7; D not certain. There are 15 residues in the CDR3. V lost 0 bases to trimming and J lost 0 bases, with 9 bases between them. Germline assignment: CDR1 LNHDA and CDR2 SQIVND (reference sequence). For the CDR3, the DNA is TGTGCCAGTAGTATAGATAGTTCCAGCTCCTACGAGCAGTACTTC. As protein: CASSIDSSSSYEQYF.

In this sample, this clonotype turned up a few times. The J gene is TRBJ2-1, the V gene TRBV5-1; D is undetermined. The V and J ends lost 6 bases and 4 bases respectively, with 14 bases between them. CDR3 length equals 14 residues. CDR1 SGHRS and CDR2 YFSETQ come from the germline V gene. CDR3 sequence: CASTVADKYNEQFF. The CDR3 nucleotides read TGCGCCAGCACGGTTGCGGATAAATACAATGAGCAGTTCTTC.

In its sample, this clonotype was seen a few times. DNA of the CDR3: TGCGCCAGCAGGTTCAGGGGGGGCGAAACTGAAGCTTTCTTT. Translated: CASRFRGGETEAFF. This chain uses TRBV4-1 with TRBJ1-1; TRBD1 matches 7 bases. Trimming cost V 6 bases and J 5 bases; bases outside gene matches: 9. The length of the CDR3 is 14 residues. The germline CDR1 and CDR2 sequences are MGHRA and YSYEKL.

At least ten counts were recorded for this clonotype. The V call is TRBV6-1, the J call TRBJ1-1; D remains ambiguous. Germline CDR1 reads MNHNS; CDR2 reads SASEGT. The CDR3 has 16 amino acids. Trimming removed 6 bases from V and 1 base from J, with 18 bases in between. CDR3 nucleotides: TGTGCCAGCAGATTTACCCCGGGTCCCCAGAACACTGAAGCTTTCTTT. Translating it yields CASRFTPGPQNTEAFF.

In its sample, this clonotype was seen many times. The chain is built from TRBV6-1 and TRBJ2-6; 12 bases fit TRBD2. The CDR3 length is 18 residues. The germline V gene encodes CDR1 MNHNS and CDR2 SASEGT. The ends lost 7 bases at V and 2 bases at J; junction bases unmatched: 9. For the CDR3, the DNA is TGTGCCAGCATCCCGACTAGCGGGAGCTATGCTGGGGCCAACGTCCTGACTTTC. Protein sequence: CASIPTSGSYAGANVLTF.

This sequence joins TRBV10-3 and TRBJ2-2, with TRBD2 matching 12 bases. CDR1 is ENHRY, CDR2 SYGVKD, per germline. The CDR3 runs 15 residues. With 9 bases clipped from V and 7 bases from J, the junction kept 9 bases outside the gene matches. CDR3 coding DNA: TGTGCCATAGGGATGACTAGCGGGAGTCACGGGGAGCTGTTTTTT. The encoded protein is CAIGMTSGSHGELFF.

This clonotype has ten or more counts. The chain joins TRBV5-1 to TRBJ2-1; D perhaps matches TRBD1 (6 bases). This CDR3 spans 16 amino acids. The germline V gene encodes CDR1 SGHRS and CDR2 YFSETQ. The germline V and J ends were trimmed by 0 bases and 0 bases, with 10 bases remaining between them. The CDR3 coding sequence is TGCGCCAGCAGCTTGGCCGTGGACAGCTCCTACAATGAGCAGTTCTTC. It yields the protein CASSLAVDSSYNEQFF.

This clonotype was seen at least ten times. Written as DNA, the CDR3 is TGTGCCAGCAGTACAGGGGGCGCGGGCTACACCTTC. Translating gives CASSTGGAGYTF. This rearrangement joins TRBV2 to TRBJ1-2; 9 nucleotides align to TRBD1. Germline V gives CDR1 SNHLY, CDR2 FYNNEI. This CDR3 comprises 12 residues. The trim removed 5 bases at V and 8 bases at J, leaving 3 bases unmatched.

This clonotype was seen many times. The genes are TRBV12-3 or TRBV12-4 and TRBJ2-6, with 9 bases identical to TRBD1. The CDR3 consists of 18 residues. Unmatched junction bases numbered 12, after V lost 2 bases and J lost 7 bases. The CDR3 region is CASSLRGTGKRGANVLTF. The CDR3 DNA sequence: TGTGCCAGCAGTTTAAGGGGGACAGGGAAACGTGGAGCCAACGTCCTGACTTTC.

In this sample, this clonotype turned up many times. This chain uses TRBV9 with TRBJ1-4; unclear D gene. The V end was cut by 0 bases, the J end by 4 bases, with 7 bases between. In germline, CDR1 is SGDLS, CDR2 YYNGEE. CDR3 size: 14 residues. CDR3 bases: TGTGCCAGCAGCGTAGCTTTGGGTAATGAAAAACTGTTTTTT. Protein sequence: CASSVALGNEKLFF.

This clonotype was recorded many times. CDR3 nucleotides: TGCAGTGCTAAGTTGGGCTCCTACGAGCAGTACTTC. Translation: CSAKLGSYEQYF. The chain employs TRBV20-1 and TRBJ2-7; D ambiguous. Trimming removed 4 bases from V and 0 bases from J, with 7 bases in between. The CDR3 extends over 12 amino acids. CDR1 is DFQATT and CDR2 is SNEGSKA in the germline V gene (reference sequence).

V is TRBV20-1 and J is TRBJ1-5, with a possible D match to TRBD1 (6 bases). Trimming took off 3 bases at V and 1 base at J, with 13 bases between the two ends. The germline gives CDR1 DFQATT, CDR2 SNEGSKA (reference sequence). CDR3 length: 15 amino acids. The CDR3 loop is CSASHLGTSNQPQHF. The CDR3 bases are TGCAGTGCTAGTCATCTCGGGACAAGCAATCAGCCCCAGCATTTT.

This clonotype has at least ten counts. J is TRBJ1-2 and V is TRBV19; no clear D gene. The CDR3 spans 14 residues. Trimming cost V 5 bases and J 7 bases, with 17 bases left between them. The germline V gene encodes CDR1 LNHDA and CDR2 SQIVND (reference sequence). The CDR3 DNA reads as TGTGCCAGTAGTCCCCCTGGGAGTCTACCTGGCTACACCTTC. Protein sequence: CASSPPGSLPGYTF.

This clonotype occurred a few times. The rearrangement uses TRBV30 and TRBJ2-3; D gene unclear. This CDR3 has 12 amino acids. CDR1 is GTSNPN and CDR2 is SVGIG in the germline V gene (reference sequence). Trimming stripped 1 base from V and 7 bases from J, with 9 bases between. The CDR3 DNA reads TGTGCCTGGAGTGACTCTAGATATACGCAGTATTTT. It is translated as CAWSDSRYTQYF.

The V and J genes are TRBV3-1 and TRBJ2-7; TRBD2 agrees at 9 bases. V lost 1 base, J lost 4 bases, and 5 bases stayed unmatched. Germline assignment: CDR1 LGHDT and CDR2 YNNKEL (reference sequence). The CDR3 contains 15 residues. CDR3 DNA: TGTGCCAGCAGCCAAGCGCCAGCGGGAGGTTACGAGCAGTACTTC. Protein product: CASSQAPAGGYEQYF.

This clonotype has at least ten counts. The gene calls are TRBV28 and TRBJ1-1; D gene ambiguous. The CDR3 spans 14 residues. Germline-derived CDR1 and CDR2 are MDHEN and SYDVKM. V was shortened by 5 bases and J by 4 bases, with 14 bases between the two germline ends. For the CDR3, the DNA is TGTGCCAGCAGTCCACCCGGGTGGACCACTGAAGCTTTCTTT. It yields the protein CASSPPGWTTEAFF.

The table lists this clonotype with many counts. This rearrangement joins TRBV30 to TRBJ1-1; the D is unclear. The CDR3 has 14 residues. V lost 4 bases and J lost 4, with 16 bases in between. Germline V gene lookup returns CDR1 GTSNPN and CDR2 SVGIG (reference sequence). Here the CDR3 DNA reads TGTGCCTGGATCCACCCGGCCCTTGTCACTGAAGCTTTCTTT. It codes for CAWIHPALVTEAFF.

The chain is built from TRBV6-4 and TRBJ2-2, with D unclear. Trimming left V 6 bases short and J 4 bases short, with 12 bases between. In germline, CDR1 is MRHNA, CDR2 SNTAGT. The CDR3 length is 14 residues. Here the CDR3 reads CASRAGYVTGELFF. The CDR3 DNA reads as TGTGCCAGCAGAGCCGGATATGTCACCGGGGAGCTGTTTTTT.

In its sample, this clonotype was seen many times. A junction end diverges from the germline sequence, so it may reflect a read error. This chain connects TRBV7-3 to TRBJ1-3, with TRBD1 matching 7 bases. Germline lookup yields CDR1 SGHTA and CDR2 FQGTGA. CDR3 length: 18 residues. CDR3 sequence: CASSPRTGLVFRGNTIYF. CDR3 sequence (DNA): TGTGCCAGCAGCCCGCGGACAGGATTAGTCTTTCGGGGAAACACCATATACTTT.

The J gene is TRBJ1-5, the V gene TRBV20-1; 10 nucleotides align to TRBD1. V gave up 6 bases and J gave up 2 bases; unmatched junction bases: 7. CDR1 DFQATT and CDR2 SNEGSKA come from the germline V gene (reference sequence). The length of the CDR3 is 15 residues. Here the CDR3 DNA reads TGCAGTGCAGTAGACAGGGGGCTAGGCAATCAGCCCCAGCATTTT. It specifies CSAVDRGLGNQPQHF.

This clonotype appeared many times. J is TRBJ1-5 and V is TRBV28; no definite D call. V gave up 5 bases and J gave up 7 bases, with 9 bases separating them. CDR3 length: 12 residues. CDR1 and CDR2 from the germline V gene are MDHEN and SYDVKM. The CDR3 region has the DNA TGTGCCAGCAGTCGGGAAGTGCAGCCCCAGCATTTT. It codes for CASSREVQPQHF.

This clonotype was seen many times. This rearrangement joins TRBV7-3 to TRBJ2-7; maybe TRBD2 (6 bases). The germline gives CDR1 SGHTA, CDR2 FQGTGA. The V and J ends lost 2 bases and 2 bases respectively, with 16 bases between them. The CDR3 is 16 residues long. The DNA for the CDR3 is TGTGCCAGCAGCTTAGAAGCCAAGGCGGGACCCTACGAGCAGTACTTC. Its protein product is CASSLEAKAGPYEQYF.

CDR3 DNA sequence: TGTGCCAGCAGAGACGACAGGCTCAAGCAGTTCTTC. Translation: CASRDDRLKQFF. The chain recombines TRBV2 with TRBJ2-1; the D gene is possibly TRBD1 (6 bases). V lost 6 bases, J lost 11 bases, and 14 bases lay in between. This CDR3 has 12 residues. CDR1 is SNHLY and CDR2 is FYNNEI in the germline V gene.

This clonotype was counted many times. V usage is TRBV27 and J usage is TRBJ2-1; D unclear. From germline, CDR1 is MNHEY and CDR2 SMNVEV (reference sequence). This CDR3 has 13 amino acids. Trimming shortened V by 4 bases and J by 2 bases, and 6 bases separated the two germline ends. The CDR3 loop reads CASSSVTYNEQFF. In nucleotides, the CDR3 is TGTGCCAGCAGTTCCGTCACCTACAATGAGCAGTTCTTC.